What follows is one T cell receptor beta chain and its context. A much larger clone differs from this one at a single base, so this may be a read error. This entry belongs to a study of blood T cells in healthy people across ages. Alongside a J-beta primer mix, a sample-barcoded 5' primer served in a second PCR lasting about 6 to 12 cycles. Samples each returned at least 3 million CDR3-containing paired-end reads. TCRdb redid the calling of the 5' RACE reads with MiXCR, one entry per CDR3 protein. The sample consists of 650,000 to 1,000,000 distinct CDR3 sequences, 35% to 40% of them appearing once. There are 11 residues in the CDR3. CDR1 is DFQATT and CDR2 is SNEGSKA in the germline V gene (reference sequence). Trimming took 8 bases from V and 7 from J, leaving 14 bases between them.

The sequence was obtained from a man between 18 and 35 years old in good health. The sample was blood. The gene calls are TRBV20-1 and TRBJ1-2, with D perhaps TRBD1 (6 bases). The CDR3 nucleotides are TGCAGTACTCATACAGGGTTTGGCTACACCTTC. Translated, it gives CSTHTGFGYTF.